This record covers a single TCR beta chain. Its target is unknown. The CDR3 runs to 13 residues. Germline lookup yields CDR1 SGHVS and CDR2 FQNEAQ. Trimming stripped 1 base from V and 4 bases from J, with 7 bases between. This entry is derived from a study of shared clonotypes between healthy human individuals. Original processing methods: Sequence data from immunoSEQ were junction-only and lacked quality scores; consequently, filtering differed. Data came from immunoSEQ multiplex PCR; TCRdb stores just in-frame clones and leaves some out. That table furnishes V, J and clone size, whereas the DNA furnished D and trimming. Found here are over 1.4 million clones, over 95% of them singletons; the top ten hold over 1%. Regarding the study as a whole: Clonotypes shared by all four sorted-subset donors had higher generation probabilities than non-shared clonotypes. Generally, naive subsets came out with larger estimated richness than memory subsets. The genetic and exposure-history diversity represented was limited by few donors.

The rearrangement uses TRBV7-8 and TRBJ1-2, with unresolved D. Sequencing was carried out using naive CD4+ T cells sorted from blood. Subset described: CD45RA+ positively selected. This clonotype was obtained from a man aged 25-40 years in good health. CDR3: CASSLVPFYGYTF. In DNA form, the CDR3 reads TGTGCCAGCAGCTTAGTTCCCTTCTATGGCTACACCTTC.